A selection of T cell receptor beta chains follows, all from one sample in a study of blood T cell repertoires in COVID-19. Measured with immunoSEQ multiplex PCR; TCRdb has only the in-frame clones, and not every one. The sample yields fewer than 70,000 clones, 89% seen once. The sequenced sample was peripheral blood. Source of these receptors: a man aged 45-65 years with active COVID-19. Each CDR3 is given with its conserved first and last residue. D genes are given only for firm matches. Clone size is not always given. Where it is, it says once, few, many or a class for expanded clones.

CASSVGIRTGFGESTNEKLFF TGTGCCAGCAGCGTAGGAATCAGGACAGGGTTTGGGGAATCAACTAATGAAAAACTGTTTTTT - TRBV9 TRBD1 TRBJ1-4
CASSILLGTQYF TGTGCCAGTAGTATATTACTAGGCACGCAGTATTTT once TRBV19 - TRBJ2-3
CASRDRANGYTF TGTGCCAGCAGAGACAGGGCTAATGGCTACACCTTC - TRBV6-5 TRBD1 TRBJ1-2
CASSESWCRVSGNTIYF TGCGCCAGCAGTGAGTCGTGGTGCAGGGTCTCTGGAAACACCATATATTTT - TRBV10-1 - TRBJ1-3
CASSLGADLYSYNEQFF TGTGCCAGCAGCTTAGGTGCCGACTTATACTCCTACAATGAGCAGTTCTTC - TRBV7-6 - TRBJ2-1
CARTGIFASDTQYF TGCGCCAGGACAGGGATTTTCGCGTCAGATACGCAGTATTTT - TRBV10-1 TRBD1 TRBJ2-3
CASSPDRDFWGYTF TGTGCCAGCTCACCGGACCGGGACTTTTGGGGATACACCTTC - TRBV18 - TRBJ1-2
CASSSGQGFMNTEAFF TGCGCCAGCAGCTCCGGACAGGGGTTCATGAACACTGAAGCTTTCTTT - TRBV5-1 TRBD1 TRBJ1-1
CASSLGLHQETQYF TGTGCCAGCAGCTTAGGCCTCCACCAAGAGACCCAGTACTTC - TRBV7-3 - TRBJ2-5
CASSLRRGQRSYNEQFF TGTGCCAGCAGCTTGCGGCGTGGCCAGCGGTCCTACAATGAGCAGTTCTTC once TRBV5-6 - TRBJ2-1
CASSLVDRLENTEAFF TGTGCCAGCTCACTAGTGGACAGGCTAGAGAACACTGAAGCTTTCTTT - TRBV18 TRBD1 TRBJ1-1
CASAAGTGLGANVLTF TGTGCCAGCGCAGCCGGGACAGGGCTTGGGGCCAACGTCCTGACTTTC - TRBV2 TRBD1 TRBJ2-6
CASSTGLNYGYTF TGTGCCAGCAGTACCGGACTAAACTATGGCTACACCTTC - TRBV28 - TRBJ1-2
CASSEAGLSTDTQYF TGCGCCAGCAGTGAGGCGGGGTTAAGCACAGATACGCAGTATTTT - TRBV10-1 - TRBJ2-3
CASSTPGANEQFF TGTGCCAGCAGTACCCCTGGGGCTAATGAGCAGTTCTTC - TRBV6-6 - TRBJ2-1
CASRETSGIEETQYF TGTGCCAGCCGAGAGACTAGCGGGATAGAGGAGACCCAGTACTTC - TRBV2 TRBD2 TRBJ2-5
CASSFRGGDTGELFF TGCGCCAGCAGCTTCCGGGGGGGCGACACCGGGGAGCTGTTTTTT once TRBV5-1 TRBD2 TRBJ2-2
CASSQDVRSGSYEQYF TGCGCCAGCAGCCAAGATGTAAGGAGTGGGTCCTACGAGCAGTACTTC - TRBV4-1 - TRBJ2-7
CASSTPGGNEQFF TGTGCCAGCAGTACCCCCGGGGGCAATGAGCAGTTCTTC - TRBV2 - TRBJ2-1
CSVGERGLQETQYF TGCAGCGTTGGTGAGCGGGGCCTCCAAGAGACCCAGTACTTC - TRBV29-1 TRBD2 TRBJ2-5
CSGHEDRNTEAFF TGCAGCGGACATGAGGACAGGAACACTGAAGCTTTCTTT - TRBV29-1 - TRBJ1-1
CASSDRTSGGQQEYNEQFF TGTGCCAGCAGTGACCGGACTAGCGGGGGGCAACAAGAATACAATGAGCAGTTCTTC - TRBV6-4 TRBD2 TRBJ2-1
CASSLLEGGTSYEQYF TGTGCCAGCAGCCTCTTAGAGGGGGGGACCTCCTACGAGCAGTACTTC - TRBV4-2 - TRBJ2-7
CASSDSPSNQPQHF TGTGCCAGCTCGGACAGCCCAAGCAATCAGCCCCAGCATTTT - TRBV6-5 - TRBJ1-5
CASSPSGGAIREQYF TGTGCCAGCTCCCCAAGCGGGGGGGCAATAAGGGAGCAGTACTTC - TRBV18 TRBD2 TRBJ2-7
CASSLYRNTEAFF TGTGCCAGCAGCTTATACAGGAACACTGAAGCTTTCTTT once TRBV7-2 - TRBJ1-1
CASSLRENTEAFF TGTGCCAGCAGTTTGAGAGAGAACACTGAAGCTTTCTTT few TRBV12-3/TRBV12-4 - TRBJ1-1
CANGGGVGTQYF TGTGCCAACGGGGGGGGCGTGGGTACGCAGTATTTT - TRBV6-7 TRBD2 TRBJ2-3
CASSRMDRDPYNEQFF TGCGCCAGCAGCCGTATGGACAGGGATCCCTACAATGAGCAGTTCTTC - TRBV4-3 TRBD1 TRBJ2-1
CASSFRLAGTYNEQFF TGTGCCAGCAGTTTTCGACTAGCGGGGACTTACAATGAGCAGTTCTTC - TRBV28 TRBD2 TRBJ2-1
CASSFRGQSFGYTF TGTGCCAGCAGTTTTCGGGGACAGTCTTTTGGCTACACCTTC few TRBV27 TRBD1 TRBJ1-2
CASRTPNTGELFF TGTGCCAGCAGGACACCGAACACCGGGGAGCTGTTTTTT - TRBV6-5 - TRBJ2-2
CASGRLAGAKDTQYF TGCGCCAGCGGTAGACTAGCGGGGGCGAAGGATACGCAGTATTTT - TRBV5-1 TRBD2 TRBJ2-3
CASSQAVFNYGYTF TGCGCCAGCAGCCAAGCTGTATTTAACTATGGCTACACCTTC - TRBV4-1 - TRBJ1-2
CSATREETQYF TGCAGTGCGACTAGGGAAGAGACCCAGTACTTC few TRBV20-1 - TRBJ2-5
CASSLRPTESYNEQFF TGCGCCAGCAGCTTGCGCCCGACAGAATCCTACAATGAGCAGTTCTTC - TRBV5-1 - TRBJ2-1
CAISDSRVSSYEQYF TGTGCCATCAGTGATAGCAGGGTGAGCTCCTACGAGCAGTACTTC - TRBV10-3 - TRBJ2-7
CASSSGQGISGELFF TGCGCCAGCAGCTCTGGACAGGGTATATCCGGGGAGCTGTTTTTT few TRBV5-1 TRBD1 TRBJ2-2
CATSRDQGTGAGNTEAFF TGTGCCACCAGCAGAGATCAGGGGACAGGGGCGGGTAACACTGAAGCTTTCTTT - TRBV15 TRBD1 TRBJ1-1
CASSYRGYTEAFF TGTGCCAGCAGTTATAGGGGCTACACTGAAGCTTTCTTT - TRBV6-2/TRBV6-3 - TRBJ1-1
CASSTPEYSGANVLTF TGTGCCAGCAGTACCCCTGAGTACTCTGGGGCCAACGTCCTGACTTTC - TRBV6-2/TRBV6-3 - TRBJ2-6
CASSLRTVDQPQHF TGCGCCAGCAGCTTACGGACAGTTGATCAGCCCCAGCATTTT once TRBV4-1 - TRBJ1-5